This T cell receptor (beta chain) was identified in a study of human T cells and chemical hapten exposure. Study information: Upper back patch tests used 0.01% DPC, scored after 6 days. Yields of TCR per sample differed, chiefly owing to small differences in pooled library volume.

Time point meaning: pre-sensitization, week 0. Stated treatment: therapeutic diphenylcyclopropenone sensitization with weekly scalp DPC. This CDR3 is 16 amino acids long. Trimming left V 1 base short and J 2 bases short, with 12 bases between. CDR1 MGHRA and CDR2 YSYEKL come from the germline V gene. This clonotype was seen a handful of times. As the library was built, unique molecular identifiers were attached to individual cDNA molecules. TCRdb reprocessed the RACE reads via MiXCR and lists one record per CDR3 protein. The table has more than 80,000 distinct CDR3 sequences, 10% to 11% seen once. This receptor was taken from a woman in her fifties or sixties with alopecia areata. Some clones in this sample may be carry-over from other donors' samples. Here the sequenced sample was whole blood, taken in connection with sensitization to the hapten diphenylcyclopropenone (DPC). This sequence joins TRBV4-1 and TRBJ1-3; D is ambiguous. The CDR3 loop is CASSQAGIGAGNTIYF. DNA for the CDR3: TGCGCCAGCAGCCAAGCCGGGATCGGGGCTGGAAACACCATATATTTT.